This T cell receptor (beta chain) is drawn from a study of T cell repertoires in cytomegalovirus infection (dated by TCRdb to between 2018 and 2021). With respect to the entire study: Recently identified HLA-C-restricted CMV epitopes, whose presentation resists viral immunomodulation, were targeted by peptide stimulations together with well-studied HLA-B-restricted epitopes. Because public TCR beta signatures pointed to carriage of CMV infection together with the matching HLA type, the HLA type of each donor mattered for the analysis. Study-wide findings and limitations: The ex vivo response was dominated by HLA-C-restricted CMV-specific TCR beta clonotypes, which also provided the single most frequent clonotype in two of eight donors. In both this cohort and an independent cohort of more than 350 donors, the cumulative frequency of public TCR beta family members distinguished carriers of CMV infection plus the relevant HLA type.

The sequencer listed for this sample is Illumina HiSeq 1500. TCRdb applied fastp at Q25 and MiXCR to the public reads, then kept only in-frame beta chains. For every CDR3 protein sequence, its rows merge into one entry that carries the most common genes and DNA. The sample has about 700,000 distinct CDR3 sequences on record, 30% to 35% of them singletons. The top ten hold 15% to 20% of the sample. This clonotype was counted a few times. Its specific antigen is unknown. Base qualities are not provided; no much larger clone lies one nucleotide away. The meaning of the sample's treatment or condition label: in vitro stimulation with specific CMV peptide epitopes to enrich CMV-specific T cells. From a lookup of the germline V gene, CDR1 and CDR2 are SGHTA and FQGNSA. V is cut by 2 bases and J by 5 bases, and the space between the germline ends is 4 bases. Taken from cysteine to phenylalanine, the CDR3 has 13 residues. Only CDR3 DNA remains: 39 bases, in frame from the first base.

The chain was built from TRBV7-2 and TRBJ1-6, with the identity of the D gene unclear. Here the sequenced sample was cultured PBMCs, taken from culture after CMV antigen stimulation. This TCR derives from a human donor in good health (CMV status not recorded). Some clones in this sample may be carry-over from other donors' samples. Read as DNA, the sequence is TGTGCCAGCAGCTTACGGAATAATTCACCCCTCCACTTT. This yields the protein CASSLRNNSPLHF. The variable domain in full, with residues beyond the CDR3 obtained from the reference TRBV7-2 and TRBJ1-6 genes, is GAGVSQSPSNKVTEKGKDVELRCDPISGHTALYWYRQSLGQGLEFLIYFQGNSAPDKSGLPSDRFSAERTGGSVSTLTIQRTQQEDSAVYLCASSLRNNSPLHFGNGTRLTVT.